Listed here are 11 T cell receptor beta chains from one sample, sequenced in a study of CD8 T cells in ankylosing spondylitis. TCRdb reprocessed the 5' RACE reads via MiXCR and lists one record per CDR3 protein. This sample has a few hundred thousand distinct CDR3 sequences; 20% to 30% occur once, and the top ten carry 0.5% to 0.75%. The sequenced sample was blood, either unsorted or a sorted T cell fraction (not recorded which). All receptors derive from a male donor with ankylosing spondylitis or in good health (not recorded which).

This clonotype was detected many times. The chain carries TRBV20-1 and TRBJ2-3; D may be TRBD1 or TRBD2 (5 bases each). This CDR3 has 14 amino acids. V was shortened by 2 bases and J by 0 bases, with 9 bases between the two germline ends. CDR1 is DFQATT, CDR2 SNEGSKA, per germline (reference sequence). The chain's CDR3 is CSARRDASTDTQYF. Written as DNA, the CDR3 is TGCAGTGCTAGACGGGACGCTAGCACAGATACGCAGTATTTT.

As concerns this clonotype: Likely a read error: the CDR3 ends without its conserved phenylalanine or tryptophan. No DNA is shown, since the ends of the CDR3 on it are uncertain; the CDR3 is the one TCRdb lists. The chain couples TRBV20-1 to TRBJ1-5; no check of the table's D call, TRBD1, against the DNA was made. The CDR3 totals 15 residues, both ends included. Germline loops: CDR1 DFQATT, CDR2 SNEGSKA (reference sequence). Here the CDR3 reads CSARSLGNSNQPQHI.

This clonotype was seen a handful of times. This sequence joins TRBV10-3 and TRBJ2-1; 11 bases agree with TRBD1. Germline values: CDR1 ENHRY, CDR2 SYGVKD. CDR3 length: 15 residues. J gave up 6 bases and V 10 bases, and 11 bases lay outside the gene matches. The CDR3 region is CATVWDRGVRNEQFF. The DNA for the CDR3 is TGTGCCACCGTCTGGGACAGGGGGGTCCGCAATGAGCAGTTCTTC.

This clonotype appeared many times. The chain links TRBV20-1 to TRBJ2-7, with D tentatively TRBD2 (7 bases). V gave up 5 bases and J gave up 4 bases, with 15 bases separating them. CDR3 length: 13 amino acids. From germline, CDR1 is DFQATT and CDR2 SNEGSKA (reference sequence). CDR3 sequence: CSAVMGGRYEQYF. Written as DNA, the CDR3 is TGCAGTGCTGTCATGGGGGGGCGGTACGAGCAGTACTTC.

This chain links TRBV10-3 with TRBJ1-5; a possible D gene is TRBD1 (6 bases). The germline CDR1 and CDR2 sequences are ENHRY and SYGVKD. Trimming pared 4 bases from V and 7 bases from J, leaving 14 bases between. There are 14 residues in the CDR3. The CDR3 protein is CAISVSPGEQPQHF. The CDR3, as DNA: TGTGCCATCAGTGTCTCCCCAGGGGAACAGCCCCAGCATTTT.

The rearrangement joins TRBV5-1 to TRBJ2-7; 10 bases line up with TRBD1. In germline, CDR1 is SGHRS, CDR2 YFSETQ. The CDR3 has 13 residues. The ends lost 2 bases at V and 8 bases at J; junction bases unmatched: 4. CDR3 in amino acids: CASSFGQGVKQYF. CDR3 coding DNA: TGCGCCAGCAGCTTCGGACAGGGGGTAAAGCAGTACTTC.

In its sample, this clonotype was seen a few times. This rearrangement joins TRBV6-5 to TRBJ2-7, with 7 bases that match TRBD1. In germline, CDR1 is MNHEY, CDR2 SVGAGI. The CDR3 is 14 amino acids. Unmatched junction bases numbered 1, after V lost 2 bases and J lost 0 bases. In DNA, the CDR3 is TGTGCCAGCAGTTACCGGGACAGCTCCTACGAGCAGTACTTC. As protein: CASSYRDSSYEQYF.

The gene calls are TRBV12-3 or TRBV12-4 and TRBJ1-2; perhaps TRBD1 as D (6 bases). Deletions cut 4 bases from V and 7 bases from J, with 16 bases between. This CDR3 has 14 residues. This CDR3 reads CASSYGQPPPGYTF. CDR3 DNA sequence: TGTGCCAGCAGTTACGGACAGCCCCCCCCTGGCTACACCTTC.

This clonotype has ten or more counts. The J gene is TRBJ2-2, the V gene TRBV29-1; D gene unclear. This CDR3 is 15 amino acids long. The germline CDR1 and CDR2 sequences are SQVTM and ANQGSEA. Trimming cost V 3 bases and J 3 bases, with 14 bases left between them. The CDR3 reads CSVERQAPDTGELFF. The CDR3, as DNA: TGCAGCGTTGAGAGGCAGGCCCCGGACACCGGGGAGCTGTTTTTT.

This clonotype has ten or more counts. The chain joins TRBV20-1 to TRBJ2-1; TRBD2 matches 9 bases. The CDR3 runs to 18 residues. J gave up 0 bases and V 6 bases, and 15 bases lay outside the gene matches. CDR1 and CDR2 (germline): DFQATT, SNEGSKA (reference sequence). This CDR3 reads CSAAGTSIPQDSYNEQFF. The DNA of the CDR3 is TGCAGTGCAGCCGGGACTAGCATCCCTCAAGACTCCTACAATGAGCAGTTCTTC.

Many counts were recorded for this clonotype. The CDR3 does not end in the conserved phenylalanine or tryptophan, so this is likely a read error. No DNA is shown, since the ends of the CDR3 on it are uncertain; the CDR3 is the one TCRdb lists. The V and J genes are TRBV25-1 and TRBJ2-1; whether TRBD2, the table's D call, matches the DNA was not checked. Inclusive of both ends, the CDR3 amounts to 10 amino acids. Germline-derived CDR1 and CDR2 are MGHDK and SYGVNS. CDR3 loop: CASSESGRRA.